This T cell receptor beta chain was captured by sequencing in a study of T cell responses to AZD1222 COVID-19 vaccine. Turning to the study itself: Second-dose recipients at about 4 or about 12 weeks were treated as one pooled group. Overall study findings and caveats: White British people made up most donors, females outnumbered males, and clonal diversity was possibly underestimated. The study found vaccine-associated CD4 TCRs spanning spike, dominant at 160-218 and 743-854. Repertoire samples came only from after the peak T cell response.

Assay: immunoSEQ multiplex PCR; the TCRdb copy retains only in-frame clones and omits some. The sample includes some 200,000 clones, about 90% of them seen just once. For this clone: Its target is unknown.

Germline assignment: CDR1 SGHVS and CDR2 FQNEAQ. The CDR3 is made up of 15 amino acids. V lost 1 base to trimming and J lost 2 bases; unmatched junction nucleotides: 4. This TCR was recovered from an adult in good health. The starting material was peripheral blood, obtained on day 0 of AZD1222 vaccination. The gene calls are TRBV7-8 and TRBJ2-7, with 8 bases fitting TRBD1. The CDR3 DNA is TGTGCCAGCAGCTTAGAGACAGGGGCAACCTACGAGCAGTACTTC. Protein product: CASSLETGATYEQYF.